This passage covers 5 T cell receptor beta chains from one sample sequenced in a study of spatial heterogeneity in lung cancer. Indicated time point: blood at routine non-recurrence follow-up after resection. One entry per CDR3 protein results from TCRdb running MiXCR on the 5' RACE reads. The sample shows about 36,000 distinct CDR3 sequences, more than 6.5% of them seen only once. The sample here was PBMCs, taken at follow-up. These receptors were obtained from a male donor with early-stage non-small cell lung cancer.

Ten or more counts support this clonotype. V is TRBV12-3 or TRBV12-4 and J is TRBJ2-3; D uncertain. This CDR3 region has 16 residues. V gave up 3 bases and J gave up 1 base, with 14 bases separating them. CDR3 nucleotide sequence: TGTGCCAGCAGTTTGGGAAACAGCGATGGCACAGATACGCAGTATTTT. Amino acids: CASSLGNSDGTDTQYF.

This clonotype came up many times. The chain links TRBV27 to TRBJ2-2, with D hard to call. This CDR3 contains 13 residues. Germline loops: CDR1 MNHEY, CDR2 SMNVEV (reference sequence). Trimming left V 2 bases short and J 6 bases short, with 7 bases between. CDR3 sequence reads: CASSLIGAGELFF. Written as DNA, the CDR3 is TGTGCCAGCAGTTTAATAGGTGCCGGGGAGCTGTTTTTT.

This clonotype was seen ten or more times. The genes are TRBV9 and TRBJ2-5, with a tentative D call TRBD1 (5 bases). The CDR3 has 14 residues. V lost 0 bases and J lost 2, with 8 bases in between. Germline lookup yields CDR1 SGDLS and CDR2 YYNGEE. CDR3 nucleotides: TGTGCCAGCAGCGTAGGTGGACAACAAGAGACCCAGTACTTC. It is translated as CASSVGGQQETQYF.

In this sample, this clonotype turned up many times. The V and J genes are TRBV11-2 and TRBJ1-2, with D maybe TRBD1 (5 bases). V lost 1 base and J 4 bases, leaving 13 bases between the germline ends. Germline V CDR1 and CDR2: SGHAT, FQNNGV. This CDR3 region has 15 residues. CDR3 region: CASSLAVGQGYGYTF. DNA of the CDR3: TGTGCCAGCAGCTTAGCCGTGGGGCAGGGCTATGGCTACACCTTC.

This clonotype was counted ten times or more. The chain uses TRBV11-3 and TRBJ2-2; D perhaps matches TRBD2 (5 bases). CDR3 length: 15 residues. Trimming removed 5 bases from V and 0 bases from J, with 10 bases in between. Germline V lookup: CDR1 SGHNT, CDR2 YENEEA. Here the CDR3 DNA reads TGTGCCAGCAGCCCCCAGGACTCGAACACCGGGGAGCTGTTTTTT. The encoded protein is CASSPQDSNTGELFF.